Listed below are T cell receptor beta chains from one sample, sequenced in a study of Ad26.COV2.S vaccination and SARS-CoV-2 variants. The data were produced by immunoSEQ multiplex PCR, yet TCRdb's version contains in-frame clones alone and is incomplete. The sample carries hundreds of thousands of clones, over 75% recorded once. The source was peripheral blood, collected in a trial of Ad26.COV2.S vaccine versus placebo. The origin of the receptors is a person aged 18-60 years who received the Ad26.COV2.S COVID-19 vaccine or a placebo. CDR3s include the opening cysteine and the closing phenylalanine or tryptophan. D genes are given only for firm matches. Size tells how often a clone was seen (once, few, many) or the class of an expanded clone, and some rows leave it out.

V gene	clone size	J gene	D gene	CDR3 protein	CDR3 DNA
TRBV18	few	TRBJ1-4	NA	CASSPRGRVEEKLFF	TGTGCCAGCTCACCACGGGGCAGGGTCGAAGAAAAACTGTTTTTT
TRBV7-2	few	TRBJ2-7	NA	CASSLRGAADLSYEQYF	TGTGCCAGCAGCCTCAGGGGGGCGGCTGATCTCTCCTACGAGCAGTACTTC
TRBV18	once	TRBJ1-1	TRBD1	CASSSEQGAITEAFF	TGTGCCAGCTCATCAGAACAGGGGGCGATCACTGAAGCTTTCTTT
TRBV5-1	NA	TRBJ1-1	NA	CASSLQGRGDTEAFF	TGCGCCAGCAGCTTACAGGGAAGAGGAGACACTGAAGCTTTCTTT
TRBV5-4	NA	TRBJ2-1	TRBD1	CASSFQGARRDEQFF	TGTGCCAGCAGCTTTCAGGGGGCTCGGAGGGATGAGCAGTTCTTC
TRBV6-5	NA	TRBJ1-1	NA	CASRQEQILNTEAFF	TGTGCCAGCAGGCAGGAACAGATTTTGAACACTGAAGCTTTCTTT
TRBV7-9	few	TRBJ2-2	NA	CASSPGQNTGELFF	TGTGCCAGCAGCCCGGGACAGAACACCGGGGAGCTGTTTTTT
TRBV27	NA	TRBJ2-1	TRBD1	CASSLPTGGVSYNEQFF	TGTGCCAGCAGTCTACCGACAGGGGGCGTCTCTTACAATGAGCAGTTCTTC
TRBV29-1	NA	TRBJ1-4	TRBD1	CSVGGGQGDEKLFF	TGCAGCGTTGGCGGGGGACAGGGGGATGAAAAACTGTTTTTT
TRBV28	NA	TRBJ1-2	NA	CASSSSPLRGAGGYTF	TGTGCCAGCAGTTCCTCCCCCTTACGGGGGGCGGGAGGCTACACCTTC
TRBV27	NA	TRBJ1-2	TRBD1	CASSSRTGDYGYTF	TGTGCCAGCAGTTCTCGGACAGGGGACTATGGCTACACCTTC
TRBV3-1/TRBV3-2	NA	TRBJ2-1	NA	CASSQAGSFNEQFF	TGTGCCAGCAGCCAAGCCGGGTCCTTCAATGAGCAGTTCTTC
TRBV12-5	NA	TRBJ1-3	NA	CASGLDRTNSGNTIYF	TGTGCTAGTGGTTTGGACAGGACAAACTCTGGAAACACCATATATTTT
TRBV3-1/TRBV3-2	NA	TRBJ2-7	TRBD1	CASSPRQGHEQYF	TGTGCCAGCAGCCCCCGACAGGGCCACGAGCAGTACTTC
TRBV7-6	NA	TRBJ1-1	NA	CASSLGTALGTEAFF	TGTGCCAGCAGCTTAGGGACGGCCCTGGGGACTGAAGCTTTCTTT
TRBV18	NA	TRBJ1-4	NA	CASSPGTDNEKLFF	TGTGCCAGCTCACCAGGCACAGATAATGAAAAACTGTTTTTT
TRBV4-1	NA	TRBJ1-1	NA	CASSQDLTSKAFF	TGCGCCAGCAGCCAAGATTTGACCTCAAAAGCTTTCTTT
TRBV19	NA	TRBJ2-7	NA	CATKEGGGLREQYF	TGTGCCACCAAAGAGGGGGGAGGGCTACGCGAGCAGTACTTC
TRBV7-9	NA	TRBJ2-7	TRBD1	CASRIEGQGPYEQYF	TGTGCCAGCAGGATTGAGGGACAGGGCCCCTACGAGCAGTACTTC
TRBV5-1	NA	TRBJ2-7	NA	CASSWRQASYEQYF	TGCGCCAGCAGCTGGAGACAGGCCTCCTACGAGCAGTACTTC
TRBV10-2	NA	TRBJ2-7	NA	CASSESVGESVEQYF	TGCGCCAGCAGTGAGTCGGTGGGAGAGTCCGTCGAGCAGTACTTC
TRBV2	NA	TRBJ1-5	NA	CASSDGRRLGPQHF	TGTGCCAGCAGTGATGGCAGGAGATTGGGGCCCCAGCATTTT
TRBV9	NA	TRBJ1-2	NA	CASSVAGQGIYGYTF	TGTGCCAGCAGCGTAGCTGGGCAGGGGATATATGGCTACACCTTC
TRBV6-6	NA	TRBJ1-1	NA	CASSPHLPSTEAFF	TGTGCCAGCAGCCCCCACTTACCCTCCACTGAAGCTTTCTTT
TRBV7-9	few	TRBJ1-1	TRBD1	CASSRRDRNTEAFF	TGTGCCAGCAGCCGGAGGGACAGAAACACTGAAGCTTTCTTT
TRBV4-1	NA	TRBJ1-2	NA	CASSQDRGRGDYGYTF	TGCGCCAGCAGCCAAGATCGTGGGAGAGGGGACTATGGCTACACCTTC
TRBV4-2	once	TRBJ2-2	NA	CASSQDWSLERGELFF	TGTGCCAGCAGCCAAGATTGGTCGCTAGAACGCGGGGAGCTGTTTTTT
TRBV6-5	NA	TRBJ2-3	TRBD1	CASSKQGSTDTQYF	TGTGCCAGCAGTAAACAGGGGAGCACAGATACGCAGTATTTT
TRBV5-1	NA	TRBJ2-3	NA	CASSLALTGPDTQYF	TGCGCCAGCAGCTTGGCCTTAACAGGGCCAGATACGCAGTATTTT
TRBV19	NA	TRBJ1-5	NA	CASSSATESYQPQHF	TGTGCCAGTAGTTCGGCGACAGAGAGCTATCAGCCCCAGCATTTT
TRBV5-1	NA	TRBJ1-2	NA	CASAPARDGYTF	TGCGCCAGCGCCCCGGCCCGAGATGGCTACACCTTC
TRBV25-1	NA	TRBJ1-4	TRBD1	CASGQGWRSSNEKLFF	TGTGCCAGCGGACAGGGTTGGCGATCATCTAATGAAAAACTGTTTTTT
TRBV3-1/TRBV3-2	NA	TRBJ2-5	TRBD2	CASTRGGQETQYF	TGTGCCAGCACCCGCGGGGGGCAAGAGACCCAGTACTTC
TRBV19	NA	TRBJ2-1	TRBD2	CASSPRRTSGPDNEQFF	TGTGCCAGTAGTCCCCGCCGGACTAGCGGGCCAGACAATGAGCAGTTCTTC
TRBV6-2/TRBV6-3	NA	TRBJ2-4	TRBD1	CASSSQGARNIQYF	TGTGCCAGCAGTTCGCAGGGGGCTAGGAACATTCAGTACTTC
TRBV11-2	few	TRBJ2-6	TRBD1	CASSLRDSSGANVLTF	TGTGCCAGCAGCTTACGGGACAGCTCTGGGGCCAACGTCCTGACTTTC
TRBV14	NA	TRBJ2-5	TRBD2	CASSQGFFTSGVQETQYF	TGTGCCAGCAGCCAAGGCTTCTTCACTAGCGGGGTCCAAGAGACCCAGTACTTC